This TCR beta chain was found in a study of T cell responses to AZD1222 COVID-19 vaccine. Study observations and caveats: Just 5 or 6 AZD1222 recipients tested seropositive at baseline.

V gave up 5 bases and J gave up 4 bases; unmatched junction bases: 3. Germline V gives CDR1 SGHTA, CDR2 FQGNSA. The CDR3 runs 15 residues. This clone was detected once. Its antigen is undetermined. The table came from immunoSEQ multiplex PCR; TCRdb's copy has only in-frame clones and leaves some out. This sample carries just under 150,000 clones, roughly 89% of them seen once, and the ten largest clones take 1.5% to 2%. This clonotype originated in an adult who received the AZD1222 COVID-19 vaccine. The chain links TRBV7-2 to TRBJ2-2; 11 positions agree with TRBD1. The specimen was peripheral blood, collected 28 days after the second AZD1222 dose. CDR3 sequence reads: CASSAGTGGTGELFF. The CDR3 DNA sequence: TGTGCCAGCAGCGCCGGGACAGGGGGCACCGGGGAGCTGTTTTTT. The variable domain in full, completed from reference TRBV7-2 and TRBJ2-2, reads GAGVSQSPSNKVTEKGKDVELRCDPISGHTALYWYRQSLGQGLEFLIYFQGNSAPDKSGLPSDRFSAERTGGSVSTLTIQRTQQEDSAVYLCASSAGTGGTGELFFGEGSRLTVL.